This T cell receptor beta chain emerged from a study of OX40 agonist ivuxolimab in advanced cancers. Study-level information: Ivuxolimab, an antibody that agonizes OX40 (CD134), was administered to the patients. Study-wide points: Also showing low normalized T-cell clonal expansion were some of the nonresponders. Near-lowest levels of clonal expansion characterized partial responders at 0.1-3.0 mg/kg.

The data were produced by immunoSEQ multiplex PCR, yet TCRdb's version contains in-frame clones alone and is incomplete. The sample includes 71,000 or so clones, over 90% of them seen just once. This clone was found once. What it binds is not known. Trimming shortened V by 1 base and J by 4 bases, and 12 bases separated the two germline ends. Germline V gene data show CDR1 as MGHRA and CDR2 as YSYEKL. The length of the CDR3 is 15 residues. The timepoints at which blood was sampled were baseline, cycle 4 day 1, and cycle 7 day 1. This sequence joins TRBV4-1 and TRBJ2-3, with TRBD1 as a possible D gene (5 bases). The receptor comes from an adult with an advanced solid tumor such as melanoma, head and neck, liver or kidney cancer. Sequencing was performed on CD4+ or CD8+ T cells sorted from blood, taken in a trial of the OX40 agonist ivuxolimab. The CDR3 spells CASSQVGWGADTQYF. CDR3 coding DNA: TGCGCCAGCAGCCAAGTCGGTTGGGGCGCAGATACGCAGTATTTT.